The next 30 T cell receptor beta chains were all read from a single sample in a study of control samples from healthy donors and cancer patients. Profiled with immunoSEQ multiplex PCR; TCRdb holds only in-frame clones, not every one. This sample carries roughly 120,000 clones, around 90% of them seen once, and the ten largest clones take almost 40%. Sequencing was done on a sample of blood. The receptors originated from a man aged 50 to 60 in good health.

This clone has just one count. In nucleotides, the CDR3 is TGTGCCAGCAGCTTGATGCAGCAAGAGACCCAGTACTTC. This encodes CASSLMQQETQYF. The genes are TRBV5-5 and TRBJ2-5; D is ambiguous. CDR1 and CDR2 from the germline V gene are SGHKS and YYEKEE (reference sequence). The V and J ends lost 1 base and 2 bases respectively, with 6 bases between them. CDR3 length equals 13 residues.

The CDR3 here is CASSYSLLTEQYF. CDR3 DNA: TGTGCCAGCAGTTACTCCCTGCTAACCGAGCAGTACTTC. J is TRBJ2-7 and V is TRBV6-2 or TRBV6-3; D unresolved. Germline V CDR1 and CDR2: MNHEY, SVGEGT. The length of the CDR3 is 13 residues. V shed 0 bases and J shed 6 bases, with 9 bases lying between them.

This clone was counted between two and nine times. J is TRBJ1-1 and V is TRBV27, with D unclear. CDR3 length equals 14 residues. Germline lookup yields CDR1 MNHEY and CDR2 SMNVEV (reference sequence). V was cut by 2 bases and J by 4 bases, with 11 bases left in between. CDR3 in DNA: TGTGCCAGCAGTTTAGGAGGAAGCGGCACTGAAGCTTTCTTT. It specifies CASSLGGSGTEAFF.

As regards this clone: The identical CDR3 is also encoded by other nucleotide sequences in the sample. The chain joins TRBV19 to TRBJ2-2; 8 nucleotides align to TRBD2. Germline CDR1 LNHDA, CDR2 SQIVND (reference sequence). Losses at the gene ends were 5 bases for V and 0 bases for J; bases not matched to a gene: 11. There are 18 residues in the CDR3. The CDR3 sequence: CASSSYGLAGSNTGELFF. The CDR3 coding sequence is TGTGCCAGTAGTTCCTATGGATTAGCGGGGTCGAACACCGGGGAGCTGTTTTTT. Variable domain in full (rest from reference TRBV19 and TRBJ2-2): DGGITQSPKYLFRKEGQNVTLSCEQNLNHDAMYWYRQDPGQGLRLIYYSQIVNDFQKGDIAEGYSVSREKKESFPLTVTSAQKNPTAFYLCASSSYGLAGSNTGELFFGEGSRLTVL.

The sample holds one count of this clone. The gene calls are TRBV24-1 and TRBJ1-5; D gene uncertain. Germline lookup yields CDR1 KGHDR and CDR2 SFDVKD. V lost 6 bases, J lost 0 bases, and 8 bases lay in between. The CDR3 runs 14 residues. The CDR3 sequence is CATSKGDSNQPQHF. CDR3 nucleotide sequence: TGTGCCACCAGTAAGGGAGATAGCAATCAGCCCCAGCATTTT.

This clone was observed a single time. The CDR3 bases are TGTGCCATCAGTGAGTCAGGGGAGGATCAGCCCCAGCATTTT. Residues: CAISESGEDQPQHF. This chain joins TRBV10-3 and TRBJ1-5; D possibly corresponds to TRBD1 (5 bases). CDR1 and CDR2 from the germline V gene are ENHRY and SYGVKD. The CDR3 loop spans 14 amino acids. The V and J ends lost 0 bases and 5 bases respectively, with 8 bases between them.

The chain links TRBV7-8 to TRBJ2-7; maybe TRBD2 (5 bases). The germline V gene encodes CDR1 SGHVS and CDR2 FQNEAQ. V lost 0 bases and J lost 5, with 20 bases in between. The CDR3 has 17 residues. CDR3 in DNA: TGTGCCAGCAGCTTAGCCGGAGGCAGCTTTACGGGCCACGAGCAGTACTTC. This encodes CASSLAGGSFTGHEQYF.

This chain connects TRBV2 to TRBJ1-1; TRBD1 agrees at 7 bases. Trimming took 2 bases from V and 13 from J; bases not matched to a gene: 10. This CDR3 spans 13 amino acids. Per germline, CDR1 SNHLY and CDR2 FYNNEI. The CDR3, as DNA: TGTGCCAGCAGTGAAAACCCGGGACAGAAGGTTTTCTTT. Protein product: CASSENPGQKVFF.

The gene calls are TRBV10-3 and TRBJ2-7, with 12 nucleotides matching TRBD1. CDR3 length: 15 residues. V shed 4 bases, J shed 4 bases, and the junction held 5 bases outside the gene matches. Germline CDR1 and CDR2: ENHRY and SYGVKD. The CDR3 protein is CAISVPGQGAYEQYF. In DNA, the CDR3 is TGTGCCATCAGTGTACCGGGACAGGGGGCGTACGAGCAGTACTTC.

The genes are TRBV19 and TRBJ2-1; 9 nucleotides line up with TRBD1. V trimming: 4 bases; J trimming: 12 bases; junction bases outside the gene matches: 7. CDR1 is LNHDA and CDR2 is SQIVND in the germline V gene (reference sequence). The CDR3 extends over 13 amino acids. The CDR3 loop is CASSTPGQGSQFF. The CDR3 coding sequence is TGTGCCAGTAGTACCCCCGGACAGGGGTCGCAGTTCTTC.

The V and J genes are TRBV9 and TRBJ2-1; D is possibly TRBD1 (6 bases). V was trimmed by 2 bases and J by 0 bases, leaving 9 bases between them. This CDR3 is 15 amino acids long. Germline lookup yields CDR1 SGDLS and CDR2 YYNGEE. Written as DNA, the CDR3 is TGTGCCAGCAGCGTGGGGGCGAACTCCTACAATGAGCAGTTCTTC. Residues: CASSVGANSYNEQFF.

V gene TRBV7-2 combines with J gene TRBJ2-2; D tentatively fits TRBD1 or TRBD2 (5 bases each). CDR1 is SGHTA, CDR2 FQGNSA, per germline. V was cut by 1 base and J by 8 bases, with 8 bases left in between. The CDR3 is 13 residues long. The CDR3 DNA sequence: TGTGCCAGCAGCTTAGTAGGGGAGGGGGAGCTGTTTTTT. Its protein is CASSLVGEGELFF.

The chain employs TRBV28 and TRBJ2-2; no definite D call. In germline, CDR1 is MDHEN, CDR2 SYDVKM. This CDR3 has 13 amino acids. Trimming cost V 8 bases and J 2 bases, with 9 bases left between them. The CDR3, as DNA: TGTGCCAGCTGCCTACTTAACACCGGGGAGCTGTTTTTT. Encoded protein: CASCLLNTGELFF.

V and J are TRBV5-1 and TRBJ2-3; TRBD2 matches at 11 bases. V dropped 4 bases and J dropped 5; count of bases not matched to a gene: 9. CDR3 length: 16 residues. In germline, CDR1 is SGHRS, CDR2 YFSETQ. CDR3: CASSPVTSGARDTQYF. The DNA of the CDR3 is TGCGCCAGCAGCCCCGTGACTAGCGGGGCCCGAGATACGCAGTATTTT.

V and J are TRBV27 and TRBJ2-7; the match to TRBD2 covers 9 bases. This CDR3 is 17 amino acids long. The germline CDR1 and CDR2 sequences are MNHEY and SMNVEV (reference sequence). V lost 2 bases to trimming and J lost 2 bases; unmatched junction nucleotides: 10. CDR3 nucleotides: TGTGCCAGCAGTTTACCCCTCTTAGTAGCGGGGGCCTACGAGCAGTACTTC. Its protein product is CASSLPLLVAGAYEQYF.

The V gene is TRBV21-1, the J gene TRBJ1-5. TRBV21-1 is termed a pseudogene. This CDR3 spans 17 amino acids. This chain's CDR3 is CASSMGHGRYSNQPQHF. The CDR3 region has the DNA TGTGCCAGCAGCATGGGCCATGGACGGTATAGCAATCAGCCCCAGCATTTT.

This rearrangement joins TRBV6-5 to TRBJ2-1; no firm D call. Trimming took off 6 bases at V and 2 bases at J, with 14 bases between the two ends. Germline-derived CDR1 and CDR2 are MNHEY and SVGAGI. The CDR3 consists of 15 residues. CDR3 region: CASRSGLQAYNEQFF. In DNA form, the CDR3 reads TGTGCCAGCAGGTCTGGGCTTCAGGCCTACAATGAGCAGTTCTTC.

The chain joins TRBV19 to TRBJ1-1; TRBD1 aligns across 8 bases. This CDR3 has 14 amino acids. Germline CDR1 reads LNHDA; CDR2 reads SQIVND (reference sequence). Trimming cost V 7 bases and J 4 bases; bases outside gene matches: 8. The chain's CDR3 is CASTRTGTLTEAFF. In nucleotides, the CDR3 is TGTGCCAGTACCAGGACAGGGACCCTCACTGAAGCTTTCTTT. The full variable domain, with the rest looked up from reference TRBV19 and TRBJ1-1, is DGGITQSPKYLFRKEGQNVTLSCEQNLNHDAMYWYRQDPGQGLRLIYYSQIVNDFQKGDIAEGYSVSREKKESFPLTVTSAQKNPTAFYLCASTRTGTLTEAFFGQGTRLTVV.

The rearrangement links TRBV18 to TRBJ2-7; perhaps D is TRBD1 or TRBD2 (5 bases each). Deletions cut 3 bases from V and 0 bases from J, with 15 bases between. This CDR3 region has 16 residues. Germline V CDR1 and CDR2: KGHSH, LQKENI. The CDR3 DNA reads as TGTGCCAGCTCACCCCTGGGACGGAAGAGCTCCTACGAGCAGTACTTC. This codes for CASSPLGRKSSYEQYF.

This rearrangement joins TRBV29-1 to TRBJ1-3; D gene unclear. V shed 3 bases and J shed 0 bases, with 6 bases lying between them. This CDR3 region has 13 residues. CDR1 is SQVTM, CDR2 ANQGSEA, per germline. The CDR3 nucleotides read TGCAGCGTTGAGCCAGCCTCTGGAAACACCATATATTTT. Its protein is CSVEPASGNTIYF.

The sample holds a few counts of this clone. The V and J genes are TRBV27 and TRBJ2-7; D possibly matches TRBD1 or TRBD2 (5 bases each). Germline V gene data show CDR1 as MNHEY and CDR2 as SMNVEV (reference sequence). The CDR3 is 14 residues long. V gave up 5 bases and J gave up 3 bases, with 14 bases separating them. The CDR3 loop reads CASSPGADGYEQYF. The CDR3 bases are TGTGCCAGCAGTCCCGGGGCTGATGGCTACGAGCAGTACTTC.

J is TRBJ1-6 and V is TRBV30; 9 bases are shared with TRBD1. Germline loops: CDR1 GTSNPN, CDR2 SVGIG (reference sequence). CDR3 length: 12 residues. Germline trimming cut 2 bases from V and 12 bases from J; bases unmatched to any gene: 2. The DNA for the CDR3 is TGTGCCTGGAGTTGGGACAGGGTACCCCTCCACTTT. Amino acids: CAWSWDRVPLHF.

The J gene is TRBJ2-5, the V gene TRBV7-2; 10 nucleotides agree with TRBD2. V lost 2 bases and J lost 4; bases outside the gene matches: 7. This CDR3 contains 16 residues. The V gene's germline CDR1 is SGHTA and CDR2 FQGNSA. Written as DNA, the CDR3 is TGTGCCAGCAGCTTAAGTTTAGCGGGGGGCGGAGAGACCCAGTACTTC. As protein: CASSLSLAGGGETQYF. The complete variable domain, with remaining parts taken from reference TRBV7-2 and TRBJ2-5, reads GAGVSQSPSNKVTEKGKDVELRCDPISGHTALYWYRQSLGQGLEFLIYFQGNSAPDKSGLPSDRFSAERTGGSVSTLTIQRTQQEDSAVYLCASSLSLAGGGETQYFGPGTRLLVL.

The chain carries TRBV6-1 and TRBJ2-3; 8 positions agree with TRBD1. Per the germline V gene, CDR1 is MNHNS and CDR2 is SASEGT. With V trimmed by 3 bases and J by 0 bases, 2 bases remained unmatched. The CDR3 is made up of 15 amino acids. CDR3 DNA: TGTGCCAGCAGTGATGGACAGGGAAGCACAGATACGCAGTATTTT. Amino acids: CASSDGQGSTDTQYF.

This clone has just one count. This chain links TRBV6-4 with TRBJ1-2, with TRBD1 matching over 7 bases. V lost 4 bases to trimming and J lost 7 bases; unmatched junction nucleotides: 6. The CDR3 has 13 residues. The V gene's germline CDR1 is MRHNA and CDR2 SNTAGT. CDR3 region: CASSAMGQTGYTF. The DNA of the CDR3 is TGTGCCAGCAGTGCTATGGGACAGACTGGCTACACCTTC.

V usage is TRBV9 and J usage is TRBJ1-2; D is unclear. This CDR3 is 13 amino acids long. Germline V gene lookup returns CDR1 SGDLS and CDR2 YYNGEE. The germline V and J ends were trimmed by 0 bases and 8 bases, with 11 bases remaining between them. CDR3 nucleotides: TGTGCCAGCAGCGTAGTCCGGGATAGGGGCTACACCTTC. As protein: CASSVVRDRGYTF.

The chain uses TRBV9 and TRBJ2-1, with no clear D. Deletions cut 3 bases from V and 7 bases from J, with 11 bases between. Germline V gives CDR1 SGDLS, CDR2 YYNGEE. The CDR3 runs 13 residues. The CDR3 bases are TGTGCCAGCAGCGAAGGACCCTTAAATGAGCAGTTCTTC. Translating it yields CASSEGPLNEQFF. The entire variable domain, with the rest obtained from reference TRBV9 and TRBJ2-1, is as follows: DSGVTQTPKHLITATGQRVTLRCSPRSGDLSVYWYQQSLDQGLQFLIQYYNGEERAKGNILERFSAQQFPDLHSELNLSSLELGDSALYFCASSEGPLNEQFFGPGTRLTVL.

The chain employs TRBV9 and TRBJ1-2, with D perhaps TRBD1 (5 bases). Per the germline V gene, CDR1 is SGDLS and CDR2 is YYNGEE. V gave up 4 bases and J gave up 5 bases, with 18 bases separating them. The CDR3 totals 15 residues. Here the CDR3 DNA reads TGTGCCAGCAGCTTTACTGCGACAGCTGAATATGGCTACACCTTC. Its protein is CASSFTATAEYGYTF.

The V gene is TRBV30, the J gene TRBJ2-5, with D perhaps matching TRBD1 (6 bases). Germline V gene sequence: CDR1 GTSNPN, CDR2 SVGIG (reference sequence). The CDR3 has 11 residues. V was trimmed by 5 bases and J by 5 bases, leaving 9 bases between them. The CDR3 here is CAWGGMETQYF. As DNA, the CDR3 is TGTGCCTGGGGGGGCATGGAGACCCAGTACTTC. The full variable domain, its missing parts supplied by reference TRBV30 and TRBJ2-5, is SQTIHQWPATLVQPVGSPLSLECTVEGTSNPNLYWYRQAAGRGLQLLFYSVGIGQISSEVPQNLSASRPQDRQFILSSKKLLLSDSGFYLCAWGGMETQYFGPGTRLLVL.

The J gene is TRBJ2-3, the V gene TRBV6-5; perhaps TRBD2 as D (6 bases). The CDR3 consists of 15 residues. Trimming stripped 7 bases from V and 0 bases from J, with 14 bases between. Germline V CDR1 and CDR2: MNHEY, SVGAGI. Here the CDR3 DNA reads TGTGCCAGCAACCGCGGGACCACTAGCACAGATACGCAGTATTTT. This codes for CASNRGTTSTDTQYF.